The 15 T cell receptor beta chains below all came from one sample that was sequenced in a study of blood T cell repertoires in COVID-19. Here immunoSEQ multiplex PCR was the method, and the copy in TCRdb shows in-frame clones only, minus some. The sample has 200,000 to 250,000 clones, nearly 95% seen once. Sequencing input: peripheral blood. These receptor sequences come from a man aged 30 to 45 with COVID-19, enrolled during active disease.

V and J are TRBV25-1 and TRBJ2-7; 9 bases match TRBD1. The J segment lost 1 base and the V segment lost 9 bases, leaving 7 bases of the junction unmatched. CDR1 is MGHDK, CDR2 SYGVNS, per germline. The CDR3 runs 14 residues. CDR3 coding DNA: TGTGCCAGTTCTCGGACAGGGGAATCCTACGAGCAGTACTTC. This translates into CASSRTGESYEQYF.

J is TRBJ1-1 and V is TRBV19; D unresolved. The germline gives CDR1 LNHDA, CDR2 SQIVND (reference sequence). The CDR3 has 13 amino acids. The V gene lost 5 bases and the J gene lost 1 base, with 8 bases spanning the gap. As DNA, the CDR3 is TGTGCCAGTAGTGCCCGGGAGAACACTGAAGCTTTCTTT. Its protein product is CASSARENTEAFF.

J is TRBJ1-1 and V is TRBV27, with 7 bases matching TRBD1. Germline V gives CDR1 MNHEY, CDR2 SMNVEV (reference sequence). Losses at the gene ends were 4 bases for V and 3 bases for J; bases not matched to a gene: 5. The length of the CDR3 is 14 residues. CDR3 in amino acids: CASSSLQGDTEAFF. The CDR3 coding sequence is TGTGCCAGCAGTTCCCTTCAGGGGGACACTGAAGCTTTCTTT.

The genes are TRBV15 and TRBJ2-5; 11 bases line up with TRBD2. The CDR3 is made up of 13 amino acids. Germline CDR1 LNHNV, CDR2 YYDKDF (reference sequence). The junction had 5 bases not matched to a gene; V was cut back by 9 bases and J by 5 bases. As DNA, the CDR3 is TGTGCCACAAGGACTAGCGGGTACGAGACCCAGTACTTC. Protein: CATRTSGYETQYF.

The chain links TRBV18 to TRBJ1-5; D is unresolved. This CDR3 is built from 14 residues. V gave up 0 bases and J gave up 7 bases, with 10 bases separating them. Germline CDR1 and CDR2: KGHSH and LQKENI. This CDR3 is CASSPPGERQPQHF. As DNA, the CDR3 is TGTGCCAGCTCACCACCTGGGGAGAGGCAGCCCCAGCATTTT. The full variable domain, its missing parts supplied by reference TRBV18 and TRBJ1-5, is NAGVMQNPRHLVRRRGQEARLRCSPMKGHSHVYWYRQLPEEGLKFMVYLQKENIIDESGMPKERFSAEFPKEGPSILRIQQVVRGDSAAYFCASSPPGERQPQHFGDGTRLSIL.

This clone turned up a few times. V and J are TRBV27 and TRBJ2-2; TRBD1 aligns across 8 bases. CDR1 is MNHEY, CDR2 SMNVEV, per germline (reference sequence). Germline trimming cut 6 bases from V and 5 bases from J; bases unmatched to any gene: 8. This CDR3 is built from 15 residues. In DNA, the CDR3 is TGTGCCAGCAGCCCAGGACAGGGCGGTACCGGGGAGCTGTTTTTT. Its translation: CASSPGQGGTGELFF.

The genes are TRBV5-1 and TRBJ1-1; D not resolved. Germline V gene lookup returns CDR1 SGHRS and CDR2 YFSETQ. V lost 1 base to trimming and J lost 2 bases, with 15 bases between them. The CDR3 runs to 16 residues. CDR3 protein: CASSLWSSGSNTEAFF. The CDR3 nucleotides are TGCGCCAGCAGCTTGTGGTCCTCGGGGTCTAACACTGAAGCTTTCTTT.

CDR3 bases: TGTGCCAGCAGCCCCCGGGGGGGGGCGATCACCGGGGAGCTGTTTTTT. It codes for CASSPRGGAITGELFF. V usage is TRBV3-1 (or the pseudogene TRBV3-2) and J usage is TRBJ2-2; 8 positions agree with TRBD2. Germline V CDR1 and CDR2: LGHDT, YNNKEL (reference sequence). The CDR3 totals 16 residues. V gave up 4 bases and J gave up 4 bases; unmatched junction bases: 8.

CDR3 protein: CASSASRGSSYEQYF. The CDR3 DNA reads as TGTGCCAGCAGCGCAAGCAGGGGAAGCTCCTACGAGCAGTACTTC. V gene TRBV9 combines with J gene TRBJ2-7; tentative D call: TRBD1 (6 bases). CDR1 is SGDLS and CDR2 is YYNGEE in the germline V gene. Trimming removed 3 bases at V and 0 bases at J, with 13 bases between. The CDR3 runs 15 residues. The full variable domain, completed using reference TRBV9 and TRBJ2-7, is DSGVTQTPKHLITATGQRVTLRCSPRSGDLSVYWYQQSLDQGLQFLIQYYNGEERAKGNILERFSAQQFPDLHSELNLSSLELGDSALYFCASSASRGSSYEQYFGPGTRLTVT.

V usage is TRBV19 and J usage is TRBJ1-2; D gene ambiguous. From germline, CDR1 is LNHDA and CDR2 SQIVND (reference sequence). V shed 5 bases and J shed 8 bases, with 9 bases lying between them. The CDR3 covers 11 residues. In DNA, the CDR3 is TGTGCCAGTAGTTCGGGAGGAGGCTACACCTTC. Translated: CASSSGGGYTF.

There are a few counts of this clone. The chain couples TRBV28 to TRBJ1-2; D uncertain. Trimming removed 6 bases at V and 3 bases at J, with 8 bases between. The CDR3 runs 12 residues. CDR1 and CDR2 (germline): MDHEN, SYDVKM. Here the CDR3 reads CASSGRDYGYTF. The CDR3 DNA reads as TGTGCCAGCAGCGGGAGGGACTATGGCTACACCTTC.

The V and J genes are TRBV6-6 and TRBJ2-7, with 11 nucleotides matching TRBD1. Trimming took 10 bases from V and 4 from J; bases not matched to a gene: 6. The CDR3 is made up of 13 amino acids. Germline V CDR1 and CDR2: MNHNY, SVGAGI (reference sequence). The CDR3 bases are TGTGCCACCCGGACAGGGGGCGGTTACGAGCAGTACTTC. Protein sequence: CATRTGGGYEQYF.

V gene TRBV3-1 (or the pseudogene TRBV3-2) combines with J gene TRBJ1-1; TRBD1 agrees at 7 bases. Germline loops: CDR1 LGHDT, CDR2 YNNKEL (reference sequence). The ends lost 5 bases at V and 1 base at J; junction bases unmatched: 7. This CDR3 is built from 15 residues. CDR3 loop: CASSKRQGENTEAFF. CDR3 coding DNA: TGTGCCAGCAGCAAGCGACAGGGCGAGAACACTGAAGCTTTCTTT.

The chain has TRBV19 and TRBJ1-5, with D possibly being TRBD1 (6 bases). Germline V lookup: CDR1 LNHDA, CDR2 SQIVND (reference sequence). The V and J ends lost 3 bases and 10 bases respectively, with 22 bases between them. The CDR3 has 16 residues. CDR3 DNA sequence: TGTGCCAGTAGTATGATTTGGGACACCAGTCGAATCCCCCAGCATTTT. Translated, it gives CASSMIWDTSRIPQHF. The full variable domain, completed using reference TRBV19 and TRBJ1-5, is DGGITQSPKYLFRKEGQNVTLSCEQNLNHDAMYWYRQDPGQGLRLIYYSQIVNDFQKGDIAEGYSVSREKKESFPLTVTSAQKNPTAFYLCASSMIWDTSRIPQHFGDGTRLSIL.

The chain employs TRBV9 and TRBJ2-2, with D possibly being TRBD2 (5 bases). Germline V gene lookup returns CDR1 SGDLS and CDR2 YYNGEE. Between the trimmed V and J ends, which lost 1 base and 3 bases, there was a span of 7 bases. The length of the CDR3 is 14 residues. The CDR3 protein is CASSVFGDTGELFF. The CDR3 nucleotides read TGTGCCAGCAGCGTATTCGGGGACACCGGGGAGCTGTTTTTT.